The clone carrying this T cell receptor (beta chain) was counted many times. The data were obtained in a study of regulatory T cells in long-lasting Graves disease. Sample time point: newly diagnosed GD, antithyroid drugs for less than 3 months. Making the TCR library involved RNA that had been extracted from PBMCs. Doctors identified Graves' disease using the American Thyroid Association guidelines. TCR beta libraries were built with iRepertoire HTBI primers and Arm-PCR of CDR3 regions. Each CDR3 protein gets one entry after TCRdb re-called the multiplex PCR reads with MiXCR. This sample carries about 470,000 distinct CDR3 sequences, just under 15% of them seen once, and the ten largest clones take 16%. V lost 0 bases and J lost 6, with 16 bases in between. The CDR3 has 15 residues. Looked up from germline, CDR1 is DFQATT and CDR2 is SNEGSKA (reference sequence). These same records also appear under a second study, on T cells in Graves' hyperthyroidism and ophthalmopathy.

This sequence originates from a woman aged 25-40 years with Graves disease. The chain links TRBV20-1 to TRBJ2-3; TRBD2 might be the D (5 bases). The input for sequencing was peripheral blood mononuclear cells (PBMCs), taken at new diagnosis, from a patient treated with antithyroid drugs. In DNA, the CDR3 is TGCAGTGCTAGAGATCCCTGGCGGGTTCGTGATACGCAGTATTTT. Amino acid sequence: CSARDPWRVRDTQYF.